This is a list of T cell receptor beta chains from one sample in a study of T cells in tuberculosis. Profiled with immunoSEQ multiplex PCR; TCRdb holds only in-frame clones, not every one. The repertoire holds roughly 60,000 clones, with 80% to 85% as singletons. Sequenced input: CD1b-GMM tetramer-negative cells sorted from PBMCs. These receptors were taken from an adult woman with latent tuberculosis. The CDR3 runs from the conserved cysteine through the conserved F or W. A D gene is named only where the DNA matches it firmly. Expanded clones get a size class; other rows say once, few or many, or leave the size out.

V,size,D,J,CDR3,DNA
TRBV2,once,-,TRBJ1-1,CASSDRAGRSGAFF,TGTGCCAGCAGTGATCGGGCAGGGAGGTCTGGAGCTTTCTTT
TRBV29-1,-,-,TRBJ2-4,CSVAPYTLAKNIQYF,TGCAGCGTTGCCCCTTACACGTTAGCCAAAAACATTCAGTACTTC
TRBV20-1,once,-,TRBJ1-1,CSGTPGPEAFF,TGCAGTGGAACCCCAGGCCCTGAAGCTTTCTTT
TRBV28,-,TRBD2,TRBJ2-7,CASSRVAGEAYEQYF,TGTGCCAGCAGTCGCGTAGCGGGAGAGGCCTACGAGCAGTACTTC
TRBV14,-,-,TRBJ1-1,CASSQGLTGNTEAFF,TGTGCCAGCAGCCAAGGTCTCACAGGGAACACTGAAGCTTTCTTT
TRBV4-3,-,TRBD2,TRBJ2-3,CASSQERGGATDTQYF,TGCGCCAGCAGCCAGGAGCGGGGGGGCGCGACAGATACGCAGTATTTT
TRBV4-2,-,TRBD2,TRBJ2-5,CASSQDRTSGGRETQYF,TGTGCCAGCAGCCAAGATCGGACTAGCGGGGGGAGGGAGACCCAGTACTTC
TRBV5-1,-,-,TRBJ1-1,CASSQQVNTEAFF,TGCGCCAGCAGCCAACAGGTGAACACTGAAGCTTTCTTT
TRBV2,-,TRBD1,TRBJ2-2,CASSVITGATGELFF,TGTGCCAGCAGTGTGATTACAGGGGCGACCGGGGAGCTGTTTTTT
TRBV19,-,-,TRBJ1-1,CASTPWGVGTEAFF,TGTGCCAGTACCCCCTGGGGGGTCGGTACTGAAGCTTTCTTT
TRBV15,few,-,TRBJ2-7,CATSRDLGQGQYF,TGTGCCACCAGCAGAGATCTGGGACAAGGGCAGTACTTC
TRBV9,few,-,TRBJ1-3,CASSSDSSGNTIYF,TGTGCCAGCAGCTCGGACAGCTCTGGAAACACCATATATTTT
TRBV28,-,TRBD2,TRBJ2-5,CASNGRGRTQYF,TGTGCCAGCAATGGTCGCGGGAGAACCCAGTACTTC
TRBV30,-,TRBD1,TRBJ2-1,CAWRRGQWGEQFF,TGTGCCTGGAGGAGGGGGCAATGGGGTGAGCAGTTCTTC
TRBV6-1,-,TRBD1,TRBJ1-2,CASCGTGGAGGYTF,TGTGCCAGCTGCGGGACAGGGGGCGCAGGGGGCTACACCTTC
TRBV4-2,-,-,TRBJ2-1,CASSQGSRQMSSYNEQFF,TGTGCCAGCAGCCAAGGCTCCCGACAGATGAGCTCCTACAATGAGCAGTTCTTC
TRBV4-3,-,TRBD2,TRBJ2-3,CASSQAGGLTDTQYF,TGCGCCAGCAGCCAAGCGGGGGGGCTCACAGATACGCAGTATTTT
TRBV5-4,-,TRBD2,TRBJ2-3,CASSPSPSGRTDTQYF,TGTGCCAGCAGCCCCTCACCTAGCGGCCGCACAGATACGCAGTATTTT
TRBV19,-,TRBD2,TRBJ2-3,CASSISRGLVTGTDTQYF,TGTGCCAGTAGTATCAGCCGAGGACTAGTAACCGGCACAGATACGCAGTATTTT
TRBV28,-,TRBD2,TRBJ2-1,CASSLSGLAVYNEQFF,TGTGCCAGCAGTTTATCGGGACTAGCGGTCTACAATGAGCAGTTCTTC
TRBV9,-,-,TRBJ2-6,CASSSQLGAGSARVLTF,TGTGCCAGCAGTTCTCAACTAGGGGCGGGGTCGGCCCGCGTCCTGACTTTC